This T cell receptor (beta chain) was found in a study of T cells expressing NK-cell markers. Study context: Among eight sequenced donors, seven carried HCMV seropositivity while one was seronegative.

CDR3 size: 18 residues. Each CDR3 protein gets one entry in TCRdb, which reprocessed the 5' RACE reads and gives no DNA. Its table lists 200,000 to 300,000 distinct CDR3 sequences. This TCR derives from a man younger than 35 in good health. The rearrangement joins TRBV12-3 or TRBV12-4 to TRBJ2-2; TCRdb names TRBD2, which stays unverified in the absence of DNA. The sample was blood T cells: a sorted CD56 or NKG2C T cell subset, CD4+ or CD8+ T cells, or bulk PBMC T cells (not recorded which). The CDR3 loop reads CASSLAKSGRASTGELFF.